This T cell receptor beta chain was observed in a study of cytomegalovirus exposure and HLA in healthy donors. The CDR3 has 15 residues. From germline, CDR1 is SGHTA and CDR2 FQGTGA. Comment on this clone: Its antigen remains unknown. At one boundary the junction diverges from the germline segment, which might be a read error.

Whole-study findings and limits: On later analysis, the bulk of CMV-associated TCR beta chains appeared to be HLA-restricted.

PCR involved 60 Vbeta and 13 Jbeta primers. Profiled with immunoSEQ multiplex PCR; TCRdb holds only in-frame clones, not every one. The profile shows about 150,000 clones, 70% to 80% of them singletons. Material: PBMCs. This chain links TRBV7-3 with TRBJ2-5, with D possibly TRBD2 on 7 matching bases. The TCR originated in a man in his forties in good health and CMV-seropositive. The CDR3 reads CSSSLSRGARETQYF. The DNA of the CDR3 is TGTTCCAGCAGCTTAAGTCGGGGGGCGAGGGAGACCCAGTACTTC.